This passage covers 17 T cell receptor beta chains from one sample sequenced in a study of blood T cell repertoires in COVID-19. TCRdb's table, derived via immunoSEQ multiplex PCR, lists solely in-frame clones and lacks some. The data show about 140,000 clones, approximately 84% seen once. What was sequenced was peripheral blood. Receptors were obtained from a human donor in a cohort sampled during active COVID-19.

This clone was observed a few times. This chain joins TRBV5-4 and TRBJ1-3; TRBD1 might be the D (5 bases). This CDR3 is built from 15 residues. Germline CDR1 reads SGHNT; CDR2 reads YYREEE (reference sequence). Trimming took off 4 bases at V and 4 bases at J, with 15 bases between the two ends. The CDR3 nucleotides read TGTGCCAGCAGCCTTGACAGAGTCTCGGGAAACACCATATATTTT. Its protein is CASSLDRVSGNTIYF.

This clone has just one count. This rearrangement joins TRBV3-1 (or the pseudogene TRBV3-2) to TRBJ2-5, with D perhaps TRBD2 (5 bases). Trimming stripped 0 bases from V and 5 bases from J, with 16 bases between. This CDR3 has 16 amino acids. CDR1 LGHDT and CDR2 YNNKEL come from the germline V gene (reference sequence). The CDR3 DNA reads as TGTGCCAGCAGCCAAGACAGGCGGGTGAATTGGGAGACCCAGTACTTC. This gives the protein CASSQDRRVNWETQYF.

The V and J genes are TRBV19 and TRBJ1-1; D is ambiguous. Germline CDR1 and CDR2: LNHDA and SQIVND (reference sequence). Between the trimmed V and J ends, which lost 2 bases and 1 base, there was a span of 8 bases. This CDR3 comprises 14 residues. CDR3 residues: CASSILPGNTEAFF. For the CDR3, the DNA is TGTGCCAGTAGTATATTGCCGGGGAACACTGAAGCTTTCTTT.

V gene TRBV5-5 combines with J gene TRBJ2-3, with 8 bases identical to TRBD2. Per germline, CDR1 SGHKS and CDR2 YYEKEE (reference sequence). The CDR3 consists of 15 residues. The J segment lost 1 base and the V segment lost 4 bases, leaving 5 bases of the junction unmatched. The CDR3 DNA sequence: TGTGCCAGCAGCCCGGCGGGGGGTGGCACAGATACGCAGTATTTT. This codes for CASSPAGGGTDTQYF.

The count of this clone is one. This chain joins TRBV5-6 and TRBJ2-1; 12 nucleotides align to TRBD2. Germline V CDR1 and CDR2: SGHDT, YYEEEE. Losses at the gene ends were 2 bases for V and 6 bases for J; bases not matched to a gene: 3. The CDR3 is 15 amino acids. The CDR3 spells CASSLLAGGRNEQFF. CDR3 sequence (DNA): TGTGCCAGCAGCTTACTAGCGGGGGGTCGCAATGAGCAGTTCTTC.

The rearrangement uses TRBV27 and TRBJ1-6; D may be TRBD1 (6 bases). The CDR3 loop spans 14 amino acids. The V gene lost 3 bases and the J gene lost 10 bases, with 13 bases spanning the gap. Germline values: CDR1 MNHEY, CDR2 SMNVEV (reference sequence). CDR3 bases: TGTGCCAGCAGTTTTGGGCAGGGGCGATCACCCCTCCACTTT. Translated, it gives CASSFGQGRSPLHF.

This chain joins TRBV7-2 and TRBJ1-3, with D hard to call. The CDR3 has 14 amino acids. The germline V gene encodes CDR1 SGHTA and CDR2 FQGNSA. V lost 5 bases to trimming and J lost 0 bases, with 8 bases between them. Written as DNA, the CDR3 is TGTGCCAGCAGCAGCGTAATCTCTGGAAACACCATATATTTT. It translates to CASSSVISGNTIYF.

The chain recombines TRBV27 with TRBJ2-7, with 9 bases matching TRBD1. V lost 5 bases and J lost 4; bases outside the gene matches: 9. Germline values: CDR1 MNHEY, CDR2 SMNVEV (reference sequence). The CDR3 is 15 residues long. In DNA form, the CDR3 reads TGTGCCAGCAGTCCCTCAACCGGGACAGGGTACGAGCAGTACTTC. Protein: CASSPSTGTGYEQYF.

The rearrangement joins TRBV2 to TRBJ1-2, with 8 bases that match TRBD1. The CDR3 extends over 13 amino acids. The germline gives CDR1 SNHLY, CDR2 FYNNEI. V gave up 11 bases and J gave up 2 bases; unmatched junction bases: 7. The CDR3 DNA reads as TGTGCCGGCCTGGACAGGGTAAACTATGGCTACACCTTC. It yields the protein CAGLDRVNYGYTF. The complete variable domain, with remaining parts taken from reference TRBV2 and TRBJ1-2, reads EPEVTQTPSHQVTQMGQEVILRCVPISNHLYFYWYRQILGQKVEFLVSFYNNEISEKSEIFDDQFSVERPDGSNFTLKIRSTKLEDSAMYFCAGLDRVNYGYTFGSGTRLTVV.

This rearrangement joins TRBV6-6 to TRBJ2-7, with TRBD2 matching over 7 bases. Germline CDR1 and CDR2: MNHNY and SVGAGI (reference sequence). The J segment lost 4 bases and the V segment lost 2 bases, leaving 2 bases of the junction unmatched. The CDR3 is 13 amino acids. CDR3 DNA sequence: TGTGCCAGCAGTTACGGGGACTATTACGAGCAGTACTTC. Its translation is CASSYGDYYEQYF.

The V and J genes are TRBV7-6 and TRBJ1-2; 9 bases are a match to TRBD1. Trimming at V came to 5 bases and at J to 4 bases, leaving 14 bases not matched to a gene. This CDR3 has 17 residues. From germline, CDR1 is SGHVS and CDR2 FNYEAQ. This chain's CDR3 is CASSPRPGTGRAYGYTF. For the CDR3, the DNA is TGTGCCAGCAGCCCGCGGCCTGGGACAGGGAGGGCCTATGGCTACACCTTC. The full variable domain, rest sourced from reference TRBV7-6 and TRBJ1-2, is GAGVSQSPRYKVTKRGQDVALRCDPISGHVSLYWYRQALGQGPEFLTYFNYEAQQDKSGLPNDRFSAERPEGSISTLTIQRTEQRDSAMYRCASSPRPGTGRAYGYTFGSGTRLTVV.

This chain uses TRBV6-6 with TRBJ1-5; maybe TRBD1 (5 bases). This CDR3 is 15 amino acids long. Trimming took off 7 bases at V and 2 bases at J, with 15 bases between the two ends. Germline V gene sequence: CDR1 MNHNY, CDR2 SVGAGI (reference sequence). The CDR3 protein is CASIPGGGGNQPQHF. The DNA for the CDR3 is TGTGCCAGCATCCCCGGGGGGGGTGGCAATCAGCCCCAGCATTTT.

V usage is TRBV28 and J usage is TRBJ2-1, with 11 bases lining up with TRBD2. J gave up 6 bases and V 7 bases, and 8 bases lay outside the gene matches. The CDR3 is 15 amino acids. Germline loops: CDR1 MDHEN, CDR2 SYDVKM. This CDR3 is CASTPTGTSGNEQFF. The CDR3 DNA sequence: TGTGCCAGCACCCCAACCGGGACTAGCGGCAATGAGCAGTTCTTC. The entire variable domain, with the rest obtained from reference TRBV28 and TRBJ2-1, is as follows: DVKVTQSSRYLVKRTGEKVFLECVQDMDHENMFWYRQDPGLGLRLIYFSYDVKMKEKGDIPEGYSVSREKKERFSLILESASTNQTSMYLCASTPTGTSGNEQFFGPGTRLTVL.

This clone has a handful of counts. J is TRBJ1-2 and V is TRBV11-2; 9 bases agree with TRBD1. J lost 4 bases, V lost 5 bases, and 14 bases had no gene match. The CDR3 sequence is 17 residues long. Germline V gene lookup returns CDR1 SGHAT and CDR2 FQNNGV. The CDR3 DNA is TGTGCCAGCAGCGCTAGCAGAACAGGGGGCAAAGGCTATGGCTACACCTTC. Its translation: CASSASRTGGKGYGYTF.

This chain uses TRBV7-6 with TRBJ2-2; 9 bases line up with TRBD2. Germline V CDR1 and CDR2: SGHVS, FNYEAQ. The CDR3 totals 16 residues. J lost 1 base, V lost 5 bases, and 5 bases had no gene match. The CDR3 reads CASSLLAGRNTGELFF. In nucleotides, the CDR3 is TGTGCCAGCAGCCTCCTAGCGGGGAGGAACACCGGGGAGCTGTTTTTT.

The V call is TRBV27, the J call TRBJ2-3; 7 nucleotides line up with TRBD2. The J segment lost 4 bases and the V segment lost 3 bases, leaving 10 bases of the junction unmatched. This CDR3 comprises 16 residues. Germline CDR1 MNHEY, CDR2 SMNVEV (reference sequence). CDR3 in amino acids: CASSFAQRGPADTQYF. CDR3 nucleotides: TGTGCCAGCAGTTTCGCCCAGCGGGGCCCCGCAGATACGCAGTATTTT.

This clone was seen a few times. The chain carries TRBV5-1 and TRBJ1-6; 10 bases map to TRBD1. V shed 0 bases and J 8 bases; nucleotides not matched to a gene: 5. The CDR3 is 16 residues long. CDR1 is SGHRS, CDR2 YFSETQ, per germline. CDR3 in amino acids: CASSLEGTGADSPLHF. The CDR3 DNA reads TGCGCCAGCAGCTTGGAGGGGACAGGGGCGGATTCACCCCTCCACTTT.